Below are 26 T cell receptor beta chains sequenced from a single sample in a study of blood T cell repertoires in COVID-19. Assay: immunoSEQ multiplex PCR; the TCRdb copy retains only in-frame clones and omits some. The data contain fewer than 250,000 clones, approximately 86% of them seen just once; the ten biggest clones take up about 2.9%. Sequencing used peripheral blood. Receptors originate from a man aged 60 to 75 with acute or convalescent COVID-19.

This chain joins TRBV9 and TRBJ1-2, with D unclear. The ends were cut back, 2 bases at V and 8 bases at J, with 10 bases in the middle. The germline CDR1 and CDR2 sequences are SGDLS and YYNGEE. This CDR3 region has 12 residues. This CDR3 is CASSVPPGGYTF. The CDR3 coding sequence is TGTGCCAGCAGCGTCCCCCCGGGAGGCTACACCTTC.

The gene calls are TRBV9 and TRBJ2-5; 10 nucleotides line up with TRBD1. The junction had 4 bases not matched to a gene; V was cut back by 1 base and J by 1 base. CDR1 is SGDLS, CDR2 YYNGEE, per germline. The CDR3 consists of 16 residues. CDR3 sequence: CASSVSTGGLQETQYF. The CDR3 DNA follows: TGTGCCAGCAGCGTATCGACAGGGGGCCTCCAAGAGACCCAGTACTTC. The full variable domain, rest sourced from reference TRBV9 and TRBJ2-5, is DSGVTQTPKHLITATGQRVTLRCSPRSGDLSVYWYQQSLDQGLQFLIQYYNGEERAKGNILERFSAQQFPDLHSELNLSSLELGDSALYFCASSVSTGGLQETQYFGPGTRLLVL.

This clone was found once. The CDR3 reads CASTINRGQGEKLFF. The DNA of the CDR3 is TGTGCCAGCACTATTAACAGGGGGCAAGGTGAAAAACTGTTTTTT. The chain couples TRBV28 to TRBJ1-4, with TRBD1 matching 9 bases. Unmatched junction bases numbered 10, after V lost 7 bases and J lost 7 bases. The CDR3 extends over 15 amino acids. Germline V lookup: CDR1 MDHEN, CDR2 SYDVKM.

V gene TRBV28 combines with J gene TRBJ2-4, with TRBD1 identical over 7 bases. The CDR3 length is 14 residues. CDR1 is MDHEN and CDR2 is SYDVKM in the germline V gene. Trimming at V came to 5 bases and at J to 3 bases, leaving 4 bases not matched to a gene. CDR3 DNA: TGTGCCAGCAGTCTACAGGGGAGCAAAAACATTCAGTACTTC. Residues: CASSLQGSKNIQYF.

This chain uses TRBV7-2 with TRBJ2-7; unclear D gene. Germline CDR1 SGHTA, CDR2 FQGNSA. V dropped 2 bases and J dropped 5 bases, with 10 bases sitting between them. This CDR3 spans 13 amino acids. CDR3 sequence: CASSLRSEDEQYF. CDR3 in DNA: TGTGCCAGCAGCTTAAGGTCAGAGGACGAGCAGTACTTC. The variable domain in full, with the rest retrieved from reference TRBV7-2 and TRBJ2-7, is GAGVSQSPSNKVTEKGKDVELRCDPISGHTALYWYRQSLGQGLEFLIYFQGNSAPDKSGLPSDRFSAERTGGSVSTLTIQRTQQEDSAVYLCASSLRSEDEQYFGPGTRLTVT.

The chain is built from TRBV2 and TRBJ2-7; the D gene is possibly TRBD2 (7 bases). Trimming removed 6 bases at V and 5 bases at J, with 23 bases between. The germline gives CDR1 SNHLY, CDR2 FYNNEI. The CDR3 sequence is 16 residues long. CDR3 bases: TGTGCCAGCAGAGACCACTCGCGGGGGCCCGATCACGAGCAGTACTTC. Protein: CASRDHSRGPDHEQYF.

This CDR3 reads CASSPGTATDTQYF. The CDR3 nucleotides read TGTGCCAGCTCACCTGGGACTGCCACAGATACGCAGTATTTT. This sequence joins TRBV18 and TRBJ2-3; tentative D call: TRBD2 (6 bases). V lost 3 bases, J lost 2 bases, and 9 bases lay in between. This CDR3 has 14 residues. Germline-derived CDR1 and CDR2 are KGHSH and LQKENI. The full variable domain, in which reference TRBV18 and TRBJ2-3 provide the parts outside the CDR3, is NAGVMQNPRHLVRRRGQEARLRCSPMKGHSHVYWYRQLPEEGLKFMVYLQKENIIDESGMPKERFSAEFPKEGPSILRIQQVVRGDSAAYFCASSPGTATDTQYFGPGTRLTVL.

This clone was observed a single time. The chain joins TRBV6-5 to TRBJ2-1, with 13 bases that match TRBD2. Per germline, CDR1 MNHEY and CDR2 SVGAGI. The CDR3 runs 14 residues. The V segment lost 7 bases and the J segment 15 bases; nucleotides outside the gene matches: 12. CDR3 sequence (DNA): TGTGCCAGCAAGGGGACTAGCGGGGCGGAGGAGTCGTTCTTC. This translates into CASKGTSGAEESFF.

The chain has TRBV5-1 and TRBJ1-4; 7 bases match TRBD1. J was trimmed by 3 bases and V by 0 bases; bases with no gene match: 2. The CDR3 covers 15 residues. In germline, CDR1 is SGHRS, CDR2 YFSETQ. The CDR3 loop is CASSLEGQPNEKLFF. As DNA, the CDR3 is TGCGCCAGCAGCTTGGAGGGACAGCCTAATGAAAAACTGTTTTTT. Drawing the rest from reference TRBV5-1 and TRBJ1-4, the complete variable domain is KAGVTQTPRYLIKTRGQQVTLSCSPISGHRSVSWYQQTPGQGLQFLFEYFSETQRNKGNFPGRFSGRQFSNSRSEMNVSTLELGDSALYLCASSLEGQPNEKLFFGSGTQLSVL.

Only one count was recorded for this clone. The chain employs TRBV2 and TRBJ2-4; TRBD2 might be the D (5 bases). This CDR3 is built from 14 residues. Germline assignment: CDR1 SNHLY and CDR2 FYNNEI. Trimming pared 7 bases from V and 0 bases from J, leaving 10 bases between. The CDR3 spells CASNGGLAKNIQYF. The CDR3 region has the DNA TGTGCCAGCAATGGCGGACTAGCCAAAAACATTCAGTACTTC.

V is TRBV3-1 (or the pseudogene TRBV3-2) and J is TRBJ2-5; TRBD2 aligns across 9 bases. CDR1 and CDR2 (germline): LGHDT, YNNKEL (reference sequence). The CDR3 has 15 amino acids. With 1 base clipped from V and 3 bases from J, the junction kept 3 bases outside the gene matches. CDR3 amino acids: CASSQVAGAEETQYF. The DNA of the CDR3 is TGTGCCAGCAGCCAAGTAGCGGGGGCCGAAGAGACCCAGTACTTC.

V is TRBV6-2 or TRBV6-3 and J is TRBJ1-3; D unresolved. Trimming removed 4 bases from V and 0 bases from J, with 7 bases in between. The CDR3 runs to 14 residues. Germline V gene lookup returns CDR1 MNHEY and CDR2 SVGEGT. CDR3 nucleotides: TGTGCCAGCAGTTTCGTTAGCTCTGGAAACACCATATATTTT. Residues: CASSFVSSGNTIYF.

The V gene is TRBV27, the J gene TRBJ1-4; TRBD1 matches 8 bases. Germline V gives CDR1 MNHEY, CDR2 SMNVEV (reference sequence). The CDR3 is 15 residues long. The ends lost 5 bases at V and 8 bases at J; junction bases unmatched: 10. The CDR3 bases are TGTGCCAGCAGTCCCCGCGGCAGGGGGCTGGAAAAACTGTTTTTT. It is translated as CASSPRGRGLEKLFF.

This clone was recorded only once. The J gene is TRBJ2-5, the V gene TRBV7-8; 10 bases align to TRBD2. Germline values: CDR1 SGHVS, CDR2 FQNEAQ. The CDR3 totals 17 residues. V dropped 5 bases and J dropped 5; count of bases not matched to a gene: 14. The CDR3 DNA follows: TGTGCCAGCAGCAAACCCCCGGGACTAGCGTTCAGTGAGACCCAGTACTTC. Translating gives CASSKPPGLAFSETQYF.

The V and J genes are TRBV9 and TRBJ1-2; TRBD1 is a possible D gene (5 bases). The CDR3 runs to 15 residues. Looked up from germline, CDR1 is SGDLS and CDR2 is YYNGEE. Between the trimmed V and J ends, which lost 4 bases and 2 bases, there was a span of 15 bases. CDR3 residues: CASSHSGAANYGYTF. CDR3 DNA: TGTGCCAGCAGCCATTCTGGGGCAGCAAACTATGGCTACACCTTC.

In DNA, the CDR3 is TGCGCCAGCAGCCAAGGGCCGGGACAGGGCAACTACGAGCAGTACTTC. Translating gives CASSQGPGQGNYEQYF. V and J are TRBV4-1 and TRBJ2-7, with 9 bases lining up with TRBD1. This CDR3 is built from 16 residues. Germline CDR1 is MGHRA and CDR2 is YSYEKL. The junction had 7 bases not matched to a gene; V was cut back by 1 base and J by 3 bases.

The chain employs TRBV5-8 and TRBJ1-4, with unresolved D. V lost 4 bases and J 8 bases, leaving 21 bases between the germline ends. CDR1 is SGHTS and CDR2 is YDEGEE in the germline V gene. There are 16 residues in the CDR3. For the CDR3, the DNA is TGTGCCAGCAGCCGCGGCCACCAGATAGGAGCCGAAAAACTGTTTTTT. Amino acid sequence: CASSRGHQIGAEKLFF.

The V call is TRBV7-9, the J call TRBJ2-7, with 9 bases identical to TRBD1. V was pared by 5 bases and J by 2 bases, with 4 bases of the junction left unmatched. Germline CDR1 SEHNR, CDR2 FQNEAQ (reference sequence). The CDR3 loop spans 14 amino acids. CDR3 nucleotides: TGTGCCAGCAGCCCGGACAGGGGCCCCTACGAGCAGTACTTC. It encodes CASSPDRGPYEQYF.

The chain has TRBV2 and TRBJ2-2, with D perhaps matching TRBD1 (6 bases). The germline V gene has CDR1 SNHLY and CDR2 FYNNEI. V dropped 6 bases and J dropped 8 bases, with 13 bases sitting between them. The CDR3 runs 13 residues. The CDR3 DNA reads as TGTGCCAGCAGGAACAGGGTTTTGGGGGAGCTGTTTTTT. This codes for CASRNRVLGELFF.

The rearrangement links TRBV18 to TRBJ2-7; possible D gene TRBD1, 5 bases. Germline CDR1 KGHSH, CDR2 LQKENI. The CDR3 sequence is 15 residues long. Trimming took off 6 bases at V and 2 bases at J, with 17 bases between the two ends. The CDR3 nucleotides are TGTGCCAGCTCCCTCAATTCGACAGTTACCTACGAGCAGTACTTC. It specifies CASSLNSTVTYEQYF.

This clone was counted a single time. CDR3 region: CASSSQGSLGNTEAFF. DNA of the CDR3: TGTGCCAGCAGCTCACAGGGATCACTTGGTAACACTGAAGCTTTCTTT. The chain couples TRBV7-3 to TRBJ1-1, with TRBD1 as a possible D gene (6 bases). The CDR3 contains 16 residues. Germline V lookup: CDR1 SGHTA, CDR2 FQGTGA. V was shortened by 4 bases and J by 2 bases, with 17 bases between the two germline ends.

The J gene is TRBJ2-1, the V gene TRBV6-1; weak D call: TRBD1 (5 bases). Germline V gene data show CDR1 as MNHNS and CDR2 as SASEGT. Trimming stripped 4 bases from V and 1 base from J, with 14 bases between. The CDR3 is 16 amino acids. The CDR3 is CASSATARASYNEQFF. The DNA of the CDR3 is TGTGCCAGCAGTGCGACAGCACGAGCGTCCTACAATGAGCAGTTCTTC.

The chain employs TRBV28 and TRBJ2-3, with TRBD2 as a possible D gene (5 bases). The CDR3 consists of 14 residues. In germline, CDR1 is MDHEN, CDR2 SYDVKM. Trimming pared 6 bases from V and 6 bases from J, leaving 16 bases between. CDR3 region: CASSRGRLGDTQYF. For the CDR3, the DNA is TGTGCCAGCAGCCGCGGGCGACTCGGGGATACGCAGTATTTT.

The rearrangement uses TRBV4-1 and TRBJ2-1, with 8 bases identical to TRBD2. Germline CDR1 is MGHRA and CDR2 is YSYEKL. The trim removed 4 bases at V and 10 bases at J, leaving 9 bases unmatched. The CDR3 spans 14 residues. The CDR3 bases are TGCGCCAGCAGCCTCCACGGGGGGGGGTGGGAGCAGTTCTTC. Translation gives CASSLHGGGWEQFF.

The genes are TRBV9 and TRBJ2-2, with 8 nucleotides matching TRBD2. V was clipped by 0 bases and J by 6 bases; unmatched bases: 4. CDR1 SGDLS and CDR2 YYNGEE come from the germline V gene. This CDR3 comprises 15 residues. CDR3 amino acids: CASSVAGGRAGELFF. CDR3 DNA sequence: TGTGCCAGCAGCGTAGCGGGGGGGCGCGCCGGGGAGCTGTTTTTT.

This chain links TRBV27 with TRBJ1-6, with 9 bases lining up with TRBD1. The CDR3 has 13 amino acids. The V gene end was trimmed by 6 bases and the J gene end by 10 bases; junction bases not matched to a gene: 4. Germline V gives CDR1 MNHEY, CDR2 SMNVEV (reference sequence). The CDR3 nucleotides read TGTGCCAGCAGACAGGGGGCAGGGTCACCCCTCCACTTT. Its protein is CASRQGAGSPLHF.